The T cell receptor (beta chain) described here comes from a study of cytomegalovirus exposure and HLA in healthy donors. The study's findings and limits: Researchers reported in a later analysis that common viral pathogens appeared linked to several top clusters. The study dropped some indistinguishable V segments, TRBV6-2 and TRBV6-3 among them. Analysis was carried out at a later point, and it linked a missense DCLRE1C variant to TCR beta V- and J-gene trimming. Overall, roughly 160 TCR beta chains were annotated as cytomegalovirus-associated.

To note about this clone: The antigen remains undetermined.

Primers: 60 Vbeta forward and 13 Jbeta reverse. Libraries were prepared by immunoSEQ multiplex PCR; TCRdb keeps only in-frame clonotypes and omits some of them. Among approximately 110,000 clones, 65% to 85% were seen once, and the ten largest hold around 2.6%. The J segment lost 7 bases and the V segment lost 6 bases, leaving 3 bases of the junction unmatched. The germline CDR1 and CDR2 sequences are KGHSH and LQKENI. This CDR3 is 13 amino acids long. The V and J genes are TRBV18 and TRBJ1-6, with 7 bases identical to TRBD1. Sequenced: PBMCs. This TCR was sampled from a woman under 30 in good health and CMV-seronegative. This CDR3 reads CASSRDRNSPLHF. CDR3 sequence (DNA): TGTGCCAGCTCCCGGGACAGAAATTCACCCCTCCACTTT.